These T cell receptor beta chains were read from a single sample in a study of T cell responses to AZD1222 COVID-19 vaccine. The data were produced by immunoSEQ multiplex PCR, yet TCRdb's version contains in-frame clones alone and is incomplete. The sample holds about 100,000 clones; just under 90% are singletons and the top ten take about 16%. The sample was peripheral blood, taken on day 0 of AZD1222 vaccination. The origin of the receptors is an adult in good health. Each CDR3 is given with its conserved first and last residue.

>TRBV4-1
CASSQAGTSIYEQYF
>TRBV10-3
CASTENTEAFF
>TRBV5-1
CASSFPSYNEQFF
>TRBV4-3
CASSQVTGTGGVGYTF
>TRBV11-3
CASSLGGAWASEQFF
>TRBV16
CASNGDSRRAQHF
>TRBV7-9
CASSALTGGGETQYF
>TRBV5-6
CASSLPGTGNTEAFF
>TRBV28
CASSLMGEAFF
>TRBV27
CASSPEGQGVNQPQHF
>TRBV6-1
CASSEAGGEFYGYTF
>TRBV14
CASSQGGTSNTGELFF
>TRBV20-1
CSASPIGQTNQPQHF
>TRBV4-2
CASSLGHNYGYTF
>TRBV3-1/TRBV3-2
CASSQSGGPFNEQFF
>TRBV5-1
CASSLGTSNTGELFF
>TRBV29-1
CSATQGQGSPLHF